This T cell receptor beta chain originates from a study of human T cells and chemical hapten exposure. Background on the study: There were weekly diphenylcyclopropenone doses to the scalp for patients throughout the roughly 22-week study. Alopecia areata, totalis or universalis affected patients, mainly female.

In the authors' methods: Sample-level TCR yields exhibited a median of approximately 88,000, with a range of about 23,224 to 700,000. MiXCR was run by TCRdb on the RACE reads, yielding one entry per CDR3 protein. V and J calls and clone size were set by TCRdb, not the authors. This sample has 300,000 to 450,000 distinct CDR3 sequences, with more than 4.5% found just once. Stated time point: pre-sensitization, week 0. Documented treatment: therapeutic diphenylcyclopropenone sensitization with weekly scalp DPC. V lost 4 bases, J lost 1 base, and 10 bases lay in between. This CDR3 spans 14 amino acids. Germline CDR1 LGHDT, CDR2 YNNKEL (reference sequence). This clonotype showed up just a few times. Antigen specificity is unknown. Findings and caveats of the study: Compared with pre-sensitization or healthy control sets, expanded TCRs clustered more.

This receptor was identified in a woman in her forties or fifties with alopecia areata. Some clones in this sample may be carry-over from other donors' samples. The source was whole blood, collected in connection with sensitization to the hapten diphenylcyclopropenone (DPC). This sequence joins TRBV3-1 and TRBJ2-5; D possibly corresponds to TRBD2 (5 bases). The CDR3 nucleotides read TGTGCCAGCAGCCCTACTAGGACCCAAGAGACCCAGTACTTC. It yields the protein CASSPTRTQETQYF.